This TCR beta chain was sequenced for a study of T cells after yellow fever vaccination. Study-wide background: Any fraction with a low cell number was prepared using SMART-Seq v4 Ultra Low Input.

This clonotype was detected many times. Its antigen is not known. The study's findings and limits: Repertoires obtained by FACS sorting could include abundant clonotypes that entered as contaminants from the bulk population. The booster response re-showed most primary clones: approximately 95% CD4, approximately 85% CD8.

The length of the CDR3 is 15 residues. J lost 4 bases, V lost 4 bases, and 8 bases had no gene match. Germline CDR1 is SGHKS and CDR2 is YYEKEE (reference sequence). 5'RACE template switching added a universal primer site and UMIs to TCR cDNA. One entry per CDR3 protein results from TCRdb running MiXCR on the 5' RACE reads. The table includes some 400,000 distinct CDR3 sequences, under 20% detected once. The receptor was isolated from a man between 18 and 29 years old who received the YFV17D yellow fever vaccine. The J gene is TRBJ2-3, the V gene TRBV5-5; TRBD2 agrees at 8 bases. This sample comprised PBMCs, obtained before the yellow fever booster vaccination. CDR3 amino acids: CASSPSGTSADTQYF. CDR3 nucleotide sequence: TGTGCCAGCAGCCCATCAGGGACTAGTGCAGATACGCAGTATTTT. Looking up the rest from reference TRBV5-5 and TRBJ2-3 gives the full variable domain: DAGVTQSPTHLIKTRGQQVTLRCSPISGHKSVSWYQQVLGQGPQFIFQYYEKEERGRGNFPDRFSARQFPNYSSELNVNALLLGDSALYLCASSPSGTSADTQYFGPGTRLTVL.